This TCR beta chain was captured by sequencing in a study of T cells in Graves' hyperthyroidism and ophthalmopathy. Across the whole study: Once the initial diagnosis was made, peripheral blood was obtained before any treatment.

It was RNA transcripts that yielded the amplified TCR beta CDR3 regions. HTBI primers were used for first-round RT-PCR of the TCR CDR3. TCRdb called the multiplex PCR reads again in MiXCR, with one record for every CDR3 protein. Here the sample spans roughly 710,000 distinct CDR3 sequences, 30% to 40% being singletons. The sample holds many counts of this clonotype. Germline V gene lookup returns CDR1 SGHVS and CDR2 FQNEAQ. The CDR3 spans 15 residues. V was trimmed by 2 bases and J by 3 bases, leaving 13 bases between them. Subjects aged 18 to 65 presented with newly diagnosed hyperthyroidism of less than 2 months' duration.

This TCR came from a woman between 35 and 50 years old with Graves' hyperthyroidism. Source material: blood. The genes are TRBV7-8 and TRBJ1-1; unclear D gene. The CDR3 sequence is CASSLTPGEHTEAFF. In DNA, the CDR3 is TGTGCCAGCAGCTTAACCCCCGGGGAACACACTGAAGCTTTCTTT.